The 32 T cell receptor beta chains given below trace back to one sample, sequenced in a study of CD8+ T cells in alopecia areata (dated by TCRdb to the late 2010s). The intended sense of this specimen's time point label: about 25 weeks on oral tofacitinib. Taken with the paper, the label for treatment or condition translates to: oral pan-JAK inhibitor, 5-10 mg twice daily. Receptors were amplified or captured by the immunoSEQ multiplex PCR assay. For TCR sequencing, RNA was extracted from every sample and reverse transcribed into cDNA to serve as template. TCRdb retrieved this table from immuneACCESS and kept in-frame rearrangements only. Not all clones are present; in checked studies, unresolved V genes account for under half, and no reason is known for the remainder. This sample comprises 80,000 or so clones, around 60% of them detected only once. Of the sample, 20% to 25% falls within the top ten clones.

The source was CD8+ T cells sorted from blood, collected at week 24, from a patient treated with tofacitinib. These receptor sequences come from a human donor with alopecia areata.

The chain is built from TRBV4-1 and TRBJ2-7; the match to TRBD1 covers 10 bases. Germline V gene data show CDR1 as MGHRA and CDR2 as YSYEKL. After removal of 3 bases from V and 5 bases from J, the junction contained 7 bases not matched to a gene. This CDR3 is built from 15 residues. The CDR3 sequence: CASSQPGQGIHEQYF. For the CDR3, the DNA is TGCGCCAGCAGCCAGCCGGGACAGGGGATCCACGAGCAGTACTTC.

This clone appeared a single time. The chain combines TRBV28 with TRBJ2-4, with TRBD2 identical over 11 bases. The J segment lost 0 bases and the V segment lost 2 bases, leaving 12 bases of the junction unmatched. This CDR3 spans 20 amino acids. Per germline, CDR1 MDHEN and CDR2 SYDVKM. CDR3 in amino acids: CASSLNQGLAGTLAKNIQYF. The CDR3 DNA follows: TGTGCCAGCAGTTTAAATCAAGGACTAGCGGGCACTTTAGCCAAAAACATTCAGTACTTC.

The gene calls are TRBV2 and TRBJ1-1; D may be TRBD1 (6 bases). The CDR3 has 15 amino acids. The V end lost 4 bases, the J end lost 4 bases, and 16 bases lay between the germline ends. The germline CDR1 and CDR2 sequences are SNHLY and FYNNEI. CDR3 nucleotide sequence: TGTGCCAGCAGTGTGTCACTAACAGGGAGCACTGAAGCTTTCTTT. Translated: CASSVSLTGSTEAFF.

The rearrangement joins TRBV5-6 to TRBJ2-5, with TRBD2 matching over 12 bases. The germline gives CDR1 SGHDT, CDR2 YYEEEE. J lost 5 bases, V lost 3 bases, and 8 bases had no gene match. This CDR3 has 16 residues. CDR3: CASSSGTGLAGETQYF. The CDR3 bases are TGTGCCAGCAGCTCGGGGACGGGACTAGCGGGTGAGACCCAGTACTTC.

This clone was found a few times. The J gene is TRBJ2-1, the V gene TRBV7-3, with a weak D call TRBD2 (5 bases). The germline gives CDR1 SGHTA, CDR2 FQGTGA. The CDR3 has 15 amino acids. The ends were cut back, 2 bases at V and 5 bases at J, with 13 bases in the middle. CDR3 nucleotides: TGTGCCAGCAGCTTAGTCCCCGGGGTGGACAATGAGCAGTTCTTC. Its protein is CASSLVPGVDNEQFF.

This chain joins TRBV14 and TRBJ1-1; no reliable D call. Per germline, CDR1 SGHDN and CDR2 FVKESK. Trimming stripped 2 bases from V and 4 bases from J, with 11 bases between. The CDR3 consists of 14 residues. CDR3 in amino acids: CASSQFRGFTEAFF. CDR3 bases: TGTGCCAGCAGCCAATTTCGGGGATTCACTGAAGCTTTCTTT.

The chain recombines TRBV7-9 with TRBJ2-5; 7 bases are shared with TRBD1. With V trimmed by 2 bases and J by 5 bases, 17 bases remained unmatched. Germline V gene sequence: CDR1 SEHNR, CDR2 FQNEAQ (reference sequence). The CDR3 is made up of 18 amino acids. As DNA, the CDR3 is TGTGCCAGCAGCTTATTCGGGGCTACGGGACAGCCATGGGAGACCCAGTACTTC. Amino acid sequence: CASSLFGATGQPWETQYF.

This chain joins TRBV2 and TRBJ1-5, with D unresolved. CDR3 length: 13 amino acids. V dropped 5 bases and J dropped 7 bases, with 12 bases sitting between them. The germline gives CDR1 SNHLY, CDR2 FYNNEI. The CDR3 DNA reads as TGTGCCAGCAGTCGTATCCCCGGGCAGCCCCAGCATTTT. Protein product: CASSRIPGQPQHF.

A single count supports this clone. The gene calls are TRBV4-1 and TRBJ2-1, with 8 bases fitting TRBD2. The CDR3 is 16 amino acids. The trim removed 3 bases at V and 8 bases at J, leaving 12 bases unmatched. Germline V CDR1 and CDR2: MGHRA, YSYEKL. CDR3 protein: CASSHPKTSEVYEQFF. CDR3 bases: TGCGCCAGCAGCCACCCCAAGACTAGCGAAGTCTATGAGCAGTTCTTC.

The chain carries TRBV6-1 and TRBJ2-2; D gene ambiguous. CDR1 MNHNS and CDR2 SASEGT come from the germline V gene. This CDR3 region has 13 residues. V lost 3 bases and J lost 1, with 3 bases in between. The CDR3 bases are TGTGCCAGCAGTGACAAGAACACCGGGGAGCTGTTTTTT. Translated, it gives CASSDKNTGELFF.

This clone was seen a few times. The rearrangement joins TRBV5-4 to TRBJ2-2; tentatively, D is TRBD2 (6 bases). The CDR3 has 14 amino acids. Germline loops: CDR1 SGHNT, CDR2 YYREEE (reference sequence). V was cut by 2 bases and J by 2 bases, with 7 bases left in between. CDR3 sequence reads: CASSFGGNTGELFF. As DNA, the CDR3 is TGTGCCAGCAGCTTCGGGGGTAACACCGGGGAGCTGTTTTTT.

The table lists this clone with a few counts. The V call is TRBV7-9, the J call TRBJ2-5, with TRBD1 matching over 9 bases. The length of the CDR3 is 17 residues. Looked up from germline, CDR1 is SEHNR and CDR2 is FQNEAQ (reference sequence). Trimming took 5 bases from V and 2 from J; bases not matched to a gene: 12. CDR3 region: CASSRPTTGQGQETQYF. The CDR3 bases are TGTGCCAGCAGCCGCCCTACCACCGGACAGGGGCAAGAGACCCAGTACTTC.

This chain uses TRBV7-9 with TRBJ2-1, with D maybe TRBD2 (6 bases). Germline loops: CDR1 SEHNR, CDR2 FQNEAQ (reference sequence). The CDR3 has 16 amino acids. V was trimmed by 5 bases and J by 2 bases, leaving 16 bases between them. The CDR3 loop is CASSPDGGSTYNEQFF. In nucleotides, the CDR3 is TGTGCCAGCAGCCCCGATGGGGGGAGTACCTACAATGAGCAGTTCTTC.

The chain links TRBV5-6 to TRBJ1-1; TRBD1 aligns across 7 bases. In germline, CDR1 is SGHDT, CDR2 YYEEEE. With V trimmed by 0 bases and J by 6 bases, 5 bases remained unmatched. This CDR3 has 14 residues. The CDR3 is CASSLGTGSPEAFF. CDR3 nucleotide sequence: TGTGCCAGCAGCTTGGGGACAGGTTCACCTGAAGCTTTCTTT.

CDR3 nucleotide sequence: TGTGCCAGCAGCTTATCACAGGATCACTATGGCTACACCTTC. Translating it yields CASSLSQDHYGYTF. The chain uses TRBV7-9 and TRBJ1-2, with a tentative D call TRBD1 (5 bases). The CDR3 has 14 amino acids. The germline CDR1 and CDR2 sequences are SEHNR and FQNEAQ (reference sequence). Trimming removed 2 bases at V and 3 bases at J, with 10 bases between.

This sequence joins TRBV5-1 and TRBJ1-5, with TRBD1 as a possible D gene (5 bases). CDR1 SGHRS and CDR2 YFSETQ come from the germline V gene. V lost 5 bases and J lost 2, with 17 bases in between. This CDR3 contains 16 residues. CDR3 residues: CASSKGTGEGNQPQHF. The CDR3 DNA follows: TGCGCCAGCAGTAAGGGGACCGGGGAAGGCAATCAGCCCCAGCATTTT.

DNA of the CDR3: TGTGCCAGCAGCTCCTTAGCGGGAGATTTGTTAGATACGCAGTATTTT. It yields the protein CASSSLAGDLLDTQYF. The rearrangement joins TRBV7-9 to TRBJ2-3, with 9 bases fitting TRBD2. Germline V gives CDR1 SEHNR, CDR2 FQNEAQ (reference sequence). CDR3 length equals 16 residues. Losses at the gene ends were 4 bases for V and 5 bases for J; bases not matched to a gene: 10. Based on the CDR3 plus reference TRBV7-9 and TRBJ2-3, the full variable domain is DTGVSQNPRHKITKRGQNVTFRCDPISEHNRLYWYRQTLGQGPEFLTYFQNEAQLEKSRLLSDRFSAERPKGSFSTLEIQRTEQGDSAMYLCASSSLAGDLLDTQYFGPGTRLTVL.

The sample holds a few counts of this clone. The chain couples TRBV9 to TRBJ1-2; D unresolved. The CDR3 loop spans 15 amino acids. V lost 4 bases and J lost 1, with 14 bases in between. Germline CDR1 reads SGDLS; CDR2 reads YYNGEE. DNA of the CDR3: TGTGCCAGCAGCTTGTCTGAGGGAGGTAACTATGGCTACACCTTC. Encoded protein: CASSLSEGGNYGYTF.

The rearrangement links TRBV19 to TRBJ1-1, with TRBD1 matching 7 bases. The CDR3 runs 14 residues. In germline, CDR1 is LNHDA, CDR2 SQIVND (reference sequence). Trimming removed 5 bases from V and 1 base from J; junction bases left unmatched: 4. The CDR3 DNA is TGTGCCAGTAGTCCGGGGACAGAGAACACTGAAGCTTTCTTT. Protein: CASSPGTENTEAFF.

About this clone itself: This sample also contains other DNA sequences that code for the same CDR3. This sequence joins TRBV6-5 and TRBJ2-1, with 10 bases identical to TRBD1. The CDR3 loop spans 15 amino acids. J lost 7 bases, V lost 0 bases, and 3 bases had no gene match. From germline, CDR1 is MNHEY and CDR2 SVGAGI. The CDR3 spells CASSYSGTGANEQFF. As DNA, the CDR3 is TGTGCCAGCAGTTACTCCGGGACAGGGGCGAATGAGCAGTTCTTC.

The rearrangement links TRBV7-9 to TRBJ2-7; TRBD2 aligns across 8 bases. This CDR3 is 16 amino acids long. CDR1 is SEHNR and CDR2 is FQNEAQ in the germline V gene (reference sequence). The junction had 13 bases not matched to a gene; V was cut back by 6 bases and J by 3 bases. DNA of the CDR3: TGTGCCAGCAGTATAGCGGGGAAAGGGGTACTCTACGAGCAGTACTTC. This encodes CASSIAGKGVLYEQYF. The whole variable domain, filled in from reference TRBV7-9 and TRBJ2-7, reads DTGVSQNPRHKITKRGQNVTFRCDPISEHNRLYWYRQTLGQGPEFLTYFQNEAQLEKSRLLSDRFSAERPKGSFSTLEIQRTEQGDSAMYLCASSIAGKGVLYEQYFGPGTRLTVT.

The CDR3 region is CASSSEPRGTDTQYF. In nucleotides, the CDR3 is TGTGCCAGCAGCTCCGAACCTAGGGGCACAGATACGCAGTATTTT. V is TRBV27 and J is TRBJ2-3; D unresolved. V lost 6 bases and J 1 base, leaving 14 bases between the germline ends. Germline loops: CDR1 MNHEY, CDR2 SMNVEV (reference sequence). The CDR3 runs 15 residues.

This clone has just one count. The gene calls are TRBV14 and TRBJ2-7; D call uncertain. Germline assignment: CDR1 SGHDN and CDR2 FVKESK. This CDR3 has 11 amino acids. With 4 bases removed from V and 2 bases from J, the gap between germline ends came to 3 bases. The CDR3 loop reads CASSRAYEQYF. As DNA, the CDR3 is TGTGCCAGCAGCCGGGCCTACGAGCAGTACTTC. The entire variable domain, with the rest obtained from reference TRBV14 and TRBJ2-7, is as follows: EAGVTQFPSHSVIEKGQTVTLRCDPISGHDNLYWYRRVMGKEIKFLLHFVKESKQDESGMPNNRFLAERTGGTYSTLKVQPAELEDSGVYFCASSRAYEQYFGPGTRLTVT.

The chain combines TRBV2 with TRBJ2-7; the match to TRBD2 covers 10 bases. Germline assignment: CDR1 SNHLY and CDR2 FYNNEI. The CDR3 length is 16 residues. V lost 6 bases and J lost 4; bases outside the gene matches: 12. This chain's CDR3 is CASRAGTSGIRYEQYF. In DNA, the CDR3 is TGTGCCAGCAGGGCGGGCACTAGCGGGATAAGGTACGAGCAGTACTTC.

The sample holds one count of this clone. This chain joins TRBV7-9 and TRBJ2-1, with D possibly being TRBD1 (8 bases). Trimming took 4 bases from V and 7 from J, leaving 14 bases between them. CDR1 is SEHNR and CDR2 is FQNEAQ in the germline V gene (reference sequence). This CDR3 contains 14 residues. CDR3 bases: TGTGCCAGCAGCTCGGACAGGGAGGGTAATGAGCAGTTCTTC. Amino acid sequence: CASSSDREGNEQFF.

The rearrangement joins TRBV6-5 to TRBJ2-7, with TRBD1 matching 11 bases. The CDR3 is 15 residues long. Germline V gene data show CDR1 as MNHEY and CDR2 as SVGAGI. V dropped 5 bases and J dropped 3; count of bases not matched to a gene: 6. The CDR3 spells CASSTEGTGGYEQYF. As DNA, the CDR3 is TGTGCCAGCAGTACGGAAGGGACAGGGGGCTACGAGCAGTACTTC.

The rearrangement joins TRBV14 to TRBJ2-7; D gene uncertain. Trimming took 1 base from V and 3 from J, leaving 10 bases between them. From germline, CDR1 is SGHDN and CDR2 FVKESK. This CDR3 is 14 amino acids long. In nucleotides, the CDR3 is TGTGCCAGCAGCCAAGGATTAGATCGCTACGAGCAGTACTTC. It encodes CASSQGLDRYEQYF. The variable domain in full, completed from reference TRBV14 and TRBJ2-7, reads EAGVTQFPSHSVIEKGQTVTLRCDPISGHDNLYWYRRVMGKEIKFLLHFVKESKQDESGMPNNRFLAERTGGTYSTLKVQPAELEDSGVYFCASSQGLDRYEQYFGPGTRLTVT.

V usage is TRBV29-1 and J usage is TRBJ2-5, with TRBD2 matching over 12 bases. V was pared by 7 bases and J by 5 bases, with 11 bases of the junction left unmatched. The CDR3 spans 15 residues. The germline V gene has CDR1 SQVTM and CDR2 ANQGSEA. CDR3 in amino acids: CSADPTSGGRETQYF. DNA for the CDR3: TGCAGCGCCGATCCGACTAGCGGGGGTAGGGAGACCCAGTACTTC.

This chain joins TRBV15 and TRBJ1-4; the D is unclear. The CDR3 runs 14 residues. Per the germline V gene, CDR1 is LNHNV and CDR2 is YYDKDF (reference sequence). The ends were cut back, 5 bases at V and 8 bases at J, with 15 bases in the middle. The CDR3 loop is CATSPKGDWEKLFF. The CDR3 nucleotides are TGTGCCACCAGCCCGAAGGGAGATTGGGAAAAACTGTTTTTT.

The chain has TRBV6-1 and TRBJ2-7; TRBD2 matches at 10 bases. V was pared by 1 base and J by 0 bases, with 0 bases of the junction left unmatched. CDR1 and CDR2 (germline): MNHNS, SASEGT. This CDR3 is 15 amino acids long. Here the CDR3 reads CASSEGLAGSYEQYF. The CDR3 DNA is TGTGCCAGCAGTGAAGGACTAGCGGGCTCCTACGAGCAGTACTTC.

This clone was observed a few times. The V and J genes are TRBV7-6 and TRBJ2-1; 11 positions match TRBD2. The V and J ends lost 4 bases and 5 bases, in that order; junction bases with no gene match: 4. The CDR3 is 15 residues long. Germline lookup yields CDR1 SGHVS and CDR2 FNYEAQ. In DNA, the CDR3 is TGTGCCAGCAGCTCAACTAGCGGGGGTAACAATGAGCAGTTCTTC. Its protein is CASSSTSGGNNEQFF.

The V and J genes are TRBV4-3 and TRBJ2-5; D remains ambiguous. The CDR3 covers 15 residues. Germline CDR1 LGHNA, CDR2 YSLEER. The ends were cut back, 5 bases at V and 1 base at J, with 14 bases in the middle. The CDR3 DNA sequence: TGCGCCAGCAGCTCCACCCCCGGCATCCAAGAGACCCAGTACTTC. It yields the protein CASSSTPGIQETQYF.